These T cell receptor beta chains were read from a single sample in a study of T-cell reconstitution after alpha-beta-depleted transplantation in children. From the PCR reads, TCRdb called clonotypes with MiXCR, one entry per CDR3 protein. The table shows around 440,000 distinct CDR3 sequences, with about 16% occurring only once. The sample in question was PBMCs, mostly from graft donor cells, obtained 360 days after TCRalphabeta/CD19-depleted stem cell transplant. These receptors originate from a boy under three years old who had a stem cell transplant for Wiskott-Aldrich syndrome, so the T cells may come from the graft donor. Both conserved end residues are part of each CDR3. A D gene is named only where the DNA matches it firmly. Rows may omit the clone size; those that give it use once, few, many or a size class.

TRBV10-1	TRBJ1-1	few	TRBD1	CASSGQGTGNTEAFF	TGCGCCAGCAGCGGACAGGGAACGGGGAACACTGAAGCTTTCTTT
TRBV19	TRBJ2-5	-	TRBD2	CASSIVATSRRETQYF	TGTGCCAGTAGTATAGTTGCGACTAGCCGGAGGGAGACCCAGTACTTC
TRBV11-1	TRBJ1-5	few	-	CASSPLRGDSSSNQPQHF	TGTGCCAGCAGCCCCCTTAGGGGAGACAGCAGTTCCAATCAGCCCCAGCATTTT
TRBV19	TRBJ2-1	-	TRBD2	CASSRLADSLVLGEQFF	TGTGCCAGTTCTCGACTAGCCGACTCGCTAGTTCTGGGTGAGCAGTTCTTC
TRBV3-1	TRBJ2-7	many	-	CASSQAPGPSYEQYF	TGTGCCAGCAGCCAAGCCCCGGGACCGTCCTACGAGCAGTACTTC
TRBV12-3/TRBV12-4	TRBJ2-1	few	TRBD2	CASTPGGAGEQFF	TGTGCCAGCACCCCGGGGGGGGCGGGTGAGCAGTTCTTC
TRBV12-3/TRBV12-4	TRBJ2-7	many	-	CASSRGHSSYEQYF	TGTGCCAGCAGTCGGGGACACAGCTCCTACGAGCAGTACTTC
TRBV12-3/TRBV12-4	TRBJ1-2	few	-	CASSPSWVFRDLVTF	TGTGCCAGCAGCCCAAGCTGGGTTTTTCGGGATCTGGTAACCTTC
TRBV20-1	TRBJ1-3	few	-	CSASWDSGNTIYF	TGCAGTGCTAGTTGGGACTCTGGAAACACCATATATTTT
TRBV9	TRBJ2-6	few	-	CASSVGPPSGANVLTF	TGTGCCAGCAGCGTAGGTCCCCCGTCTGGGGCCAACGTCCTGACTTTC
TRBV7-2	TRBJ2-1	-	-	CASSPGRVHNEQFF	TGTGCCAGCAGCCCAGGCAGGGTGCACAATGAGCAGTTCTTC
TRBV12-3/TRBV12-4	TRBJ2-2	-	-	CASSFPGPSNTGELFF	TGTGCCAGCAGTTTCCCGGGACCTTCGAACACCGGGGAGCTGTTTTTT
TRBV4-2	TRBJ2-2	few	-	CASTGQLNTGELFF	TGTGCCAGCACCGGACAGTTGAACACCGGGGAGCTGTTTTTT
TRBV12-3/TRBV12-4	TRBJ2-7	many	-	CASSQDTSYEQYF	TGTGCCAGCAGTCAAGACACCTCCTACGAGCAGTACTTC
TRBV5-1	TRBJ1-6	few	-	CASSISVAGYNSPLHF	TGCGCCAGCAGCATTTCGGTGGCCGGCTATAATTCACCCCTCCACTTT
TRBV3-1	TRBJ1-1	few	-	CASTPSLGATEAFF	TGTGCCAGCACTCCGAGTTTGGGGGCCACTGAAGCTTTCTTT
TRBV24-1	TRBJ2-2	few	TRBD2	CATSAGLADTGELFF	TGTGCCACCAGTGCTGGACTAGCGGACACCGGGGAGCTGTTTTTT
TRBV29-1	TRBJ2-7	-	TRBD1	CSVEDRQGVSEQYF	TGCAGCGTTGAAGACAGACAGGGTGTCAGCGAGCAGTACTTC
TRBV24-1	TRBJ2-2	-	-	CATSDRRDAGLNTGELFF	TGTGCCACCAGTGATCGCAGGGACGCGGGACTTAACACCGGGGAGCTGTTTTTT
TRBV13	TRBJ2-7	-	-	CASSPLRDGAYEQYF	TGTGCCAGCAGCCCCTTGAGGGATGGCGCATACGAGCAGTACTTC
TRBV5-1	TRBJ2-4	-	TRBD2	CASSPGLANIQYF	TGCGCCAGCAGCCCTGGACTAGCTAACATTCAGTACTTC
TRBV5-1	TRBJ2-7	-	-	CASSLSRGDSYEQYF	TGCGCCAGCAGCCTATCCCGGGGAGACTCCTACGAGCAGTACTTC
TRBV5-1	TRBJ2-2	many	-	CASSNTNTGELFF	TGCGCCAGCAGCAACACCAACACCGGGGAGCTGTTTTTT
TRBV12-3/TRBV12-4	TRBJ2-7	-	TRBD2	CASSSRGLASYEQYF	TGTGCCAGCAGCTCCCGGGGACTAGCCAGCTACGAGCAGTACTTC
TRBV5-1	TRBJ2-5	few	-	CASSLVAPRLETQYF	TGCGCCAGCAGCTTGGTGGCTCCTCGTTTAGAGACCCAGTACTTC
TRBV10-3	TRBJ2-3	few	-	CAISAALSSTDTQYF	TGTGCCATCAGTGCGGCCCTTTCTAGCACAGATACGCAGTATTTT
TRBV29-1	TRBJ1-1	few	TRBD1	CSVHRGLNTEAFF	TGCAGCGTGCACAGGGGGCTCAACACTGAAGCTTTCTTT
TRBV20-1	TRBJ2-7	few	TRBD2	CSARDGLAGVEEQYF	TGCAGTGCTAGAGATGGGCTAGCGGGAGTGGAGGAGCAGTACTTC
TRBV12-3/TRBV12-4	TRBJ2-1	few	-	CASSQKRANNEQFF	TGTGCCAGCAGCCAAAAGAGAGCCAACAATGAGCAGTTCTTC
TRBV7-9	TRBJ2-1	many	TRBD2	CASSTSGNNEQFF	TGTGCCAGCAGTACTAGCGGAAACAATGAGCAGTTCTTC
TRBV3-1	TRBJ2-7	few	-	CASSLKGVYSYEQYF	TGTGCCAGCAGCTTAAAAGGGGTTTACTCCTACGAGCAGTACTTC
TRBV4-2	TRBJ2-1	-	-	CASSQDWSNYNEQFF	TGTGCCAGCAGCCAAGATTGGTCAAACTACAATGAGCAGTTCTTC
TRBV20-1	TRBJ2-7	few	TRBD1	CSARPVTGILGEQYF	TGCAGTGCTAGACCCGTGACAGGGATCCTGGGCGAGCAGTACTTC
TRBV29-1	TRBJ1-2	-	-	CSVDSRNYGYTF	TGCAGCGTTGACTCCCGTAACTATGGCTACACCTTC
TRBV15	TRBJ2-7	once	-	CATSRDEGPSEQYF	TGTGCCACCAGCAGAGATGAGGGACCCAGCGAGCAGTACTTC
TRBV5-1	TRBJ2-3	few	TRBD2	CASSGSTSGPFYTQYF	TGCGCCAGCAGCGGATCAACTAGCGGCCCATTTTATACGCAGTATTTT
TRBV5-1	TRBJ2-2	few	-	CASSYERELFF	TGCGCCAGCAGCTATGAAAGGGAGCTGTTTTTT
TRBV5-1	TRBJ1-1	-	-	CASRSGHEAFF	TGCGCCAGCAGAAGTGGGCATGAAGCTTTCTTT
TRBV4-3	TRBJ2-3	-	-	CASSQDPGHSF	TGCGCCAGCAGCCAAGATCCGGGCCACTCTTTT
TRBV24-1	TRBJ2-1	many	-	CATSDENSYNEQFF	TGTGCCACCAGTGATGAAAACAGCTACAATGAGCAGTTCTTC
TRBV4-1	TRBJ2-5	few	TRBD2	CASSQIPGLAETQYF	TGCGCCAGCAGCCAAATACCGGGACTAGCGGAGACCCAGTACTTC
TRBV20-1	TRBJ1-2	-	-	CSARSYSTKGYYGYTF	TGCAGTGCTAGATCCTACAGCACTAAAGGGTACTATGGCTACACCTTC
TRBV18	TRBJ2-1	-	-	CASSPTRVEQFF	TGTGCCAGCTCACCAACACGGGTGGAGCAGTTCTTC
TRBV10-3	TRBJ2-2	few	-	CASRDSTGELFF	TGTGCCAGCCGGGACTCCACCGGGGAGCTGTTTTTT
TRBV6-1	TRBJ1-2	once	-	CASSFYGYTF	TGTGCCAGCAGCTTCTATGGCTACACCTTC
TRBV6-2/TRBV6-3	TRBJ2-1	-	-	CASSYGSGLLYNEQFF	TGTGCCAGCAGTTACGGTAGCGGTCTATTATACAATGAGCAGTTCTTC
TRBV27	TRBJ1-2	-	TRBD1	CASSTGQDRGGYGYTF	TGTGCCAGCAGTACGGGACAGGATCGAGGGGGCTATGGCTACACCTTC
TRBV20-1	TRBJ2-1	-	-	CSARDRLDSYNEQFF	TGCAGTGCTAGAGATAGGCTAGATTCCTACAATGAGCAGTTCTTC
TRBV12-3/TRBV12-4	TRBJ2-1	-	TRBD2	CASSLGVGRAPRSSYNEQFF	TGTGCCAGCAGTTTAGGGGTCGGGAGGGCCCCCCGAAGCTCCTACAATGAGCAGTTCTTC
TRBV6-2/TRBV6-3	TRBJ2-2	many	-	CASGRPVGELFF	TGTGCCAGCGGGCGTCCCGTCGGGGAGCTGTTTTTT
TRBV4-3	TRBJ2-5	few	-	CASSQDIRRKETQYF	TGCGCCAGCAGCCAAGATATACGGCGGAAGGAGACCCAGTACTTC
TRBV6-4	TRBJ2-1	-	-	CASSVGGEQFF	TGTGCCAGCAGTGTTGGGGGGGAGCAGTTCTTC
TRBV20-1	TRBJ1-2	few	TRBD1	CSATRTGEYGYTF	TGCAGTGCAACCCGGACAGGTGAATATGGCTACACCTTC
TRBV11-2	TRBJ1-2	few	-	CASSLPGRIYGYTF	TGTGCCAGCAGCTTACCCGGACGGATCTATGGCTACACCTTC